This T cell receptor beta chain stems from a study of blood T cell repertoires in COVID-19. Study as a whole: T cells, B-cell-depleted T cells, or PBMCs supplied cDNA or gDNA.

This table comes from immunoSEQ multiplex PCR, and its TCRdb copy is limited to in-frame clones, with some not included. The sample lists 350,000 to 450,000 clones; approximately 90% were seen once. Recruits, aged roughly 18 to 95 years, lived in 24 US areas. Which cohort a participant joined came from the clinical history participants gave. Each recovered donor of Cohort 3 presented with two negative PCRs, clearance, or symptom resolution. There are 15 residues in the CDR3. Germline V gene data show CDR1 as SGHVS and CDR2 as FNYEAQ. Losses at the gene ends were 5 bases for V and 5 bases for J; bases not matched to a gene: 9.

The sequence was obtained from a man aged 30 to 45 who had recovered from COVID-19. The sequenced material came from PBMCs or T cells enriched from blood (not recorded which). V is TRBV7-6 and J is TRBJ2-5; 9 bases line up with TRBD2. The CDR3 DNA reads TGTGCCAGCAGCCAGCTAGCGGGGTGGGGTGAGACCCAGTACTTC. Translating gives CASSQLAGWGETQYF.